The entry below describes one T cell receptor (beta chain). Its antigen is not yet known. No base quality values were provided; no much bigger clone lies one nucleotide off. The germline V gene (reference sequence) sets CDR1 to SGHAT and CDR2 to FQDESV. The CDR3 goes from the cysteine to the phenylalanine over 14 residues. CDR3 DNA only is kept here, 42 bases in frame from base 1. At the junction V is shortened by 1 base and J by 1 base, with 7 bases in between. Library preparation used the immunoSEQ multiplex PCR assay. As for how the authors treated the data: A statistical classification framework was built for diagnosing cytomegalovirus status from the catalog of TCR beta chain sequences. Not all clones reach the TCRdb copy of this immuneACCESS table, which keeps in-frame sequences only. Checked studies attribute under half of the gap to unresolved V genes and leave the rest unexplained. V and J calls and clone size come straight from that table; D and trimming were deduced from the DNA. The table for this sample lists about 330,000 clones; about 90% of them were counted only once. The ten largest clones represent approximately 1.1% of the sample.

The donors were included in the validation cohort of approximately 120 subjects, a group kept apart from the approximately 670-subject first cohort. This entry is derived from a study of cytomegalovirus exposure and HLA in healthy donors (dated by TCRdb to the late 2010s). Broadly, across the study: According to a later analysis, the 120 validation repertoires were produced on the same platform as the approximately 600 repertoires of the first cohort. The study aimed to test whether signatures of past pathogen exposure could be identified by cataloging public T cell receptors. Besides the first cohort of 666 subjects, a separate validation cohort made up of 95 to 150 different subjects was used. To predict cytomegalovirus infection status, the study brought together high-throughput TCR immunosequencing, statistical association of individual TCRs with disease status, and machine learning.

The paper's findings and limits, for the study overall: The validation cohort had no HLA typing available for a later analysis, so co-occurrence within that cohort was assessed over all 120 or so repertoires. According to the authors, the approach could potentially be generalized to other disease states and immunological phenotypes. While some public TCRs were present in many individuals, most TCR sequences turned up only very rarely across donors. In the study, 150 to 200 TCR beta chains were listed as associated with cytomegalovirus. In both the original and validation cohorts, the classifier was reported to diagnose cytomegalovirus status with high specificity and sensitivity. Of the cluster scores, 85% to 95% were above 0 in a later analysis, which found that TCRs clustered in the first cohort also tended to co-occur in the 95 to 150 validation repertoires. In vitro tests confirmed that a few of the cytomegalovirus-associated TCR beta chains recognize cytomegalovirus antigens.

This receptor was identified in a woman in her 30s in good health and CMV-seropositive. Material for sequencing was PBMCs. The chain was built from TRBV11-1 and TRBJ2-5, and the D gene may be TRBD2, 5 bases matching. The CDR3 reads CASSLVRGQETQYF. Read as DNA, the sequence is TGTGCCAGCAGCTTAGTTCGGGGCCAAGAGACCCAGTACTTC. This CDR3, with the reference TRBV11-1 and TRBJ2-5 proteins standing in past its ends, gives the full variable domain EAEVAQSPRYKITEKSQAVAFWCDPISGHATLYWYRQILGQGPELLVQFQDESVVDDSQLPKDRFSAERLKGVDSTLKIQPAELGDSAMYLCASSLVRGQETQYFGPGTRLLVL.